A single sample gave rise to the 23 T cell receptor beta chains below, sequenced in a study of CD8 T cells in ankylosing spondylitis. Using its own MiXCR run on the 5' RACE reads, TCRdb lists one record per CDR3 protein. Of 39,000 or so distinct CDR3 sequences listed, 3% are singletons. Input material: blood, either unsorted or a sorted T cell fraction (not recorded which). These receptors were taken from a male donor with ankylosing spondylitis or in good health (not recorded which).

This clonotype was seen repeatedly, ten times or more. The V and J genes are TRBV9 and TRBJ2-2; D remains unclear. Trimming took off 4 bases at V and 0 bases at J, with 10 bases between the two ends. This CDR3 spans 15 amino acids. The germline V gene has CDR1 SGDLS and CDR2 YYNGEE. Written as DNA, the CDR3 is TGTGCCAGCAGCTTGTCGGGCACGAACACCGGGGAGCTGTTTTTT. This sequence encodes CASSLSGTNTGELFF. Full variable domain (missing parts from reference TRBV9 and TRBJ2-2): DSGVTQTPKHLITATGQRVTLRCSPRSGDLSVYWYQQSLDQGLQFLIQYYNGEERAKGNILERFSAQQFPDLHSELNLSSLELGDSALYFCASSLSGTNTGELFFGEGSRLTVL.

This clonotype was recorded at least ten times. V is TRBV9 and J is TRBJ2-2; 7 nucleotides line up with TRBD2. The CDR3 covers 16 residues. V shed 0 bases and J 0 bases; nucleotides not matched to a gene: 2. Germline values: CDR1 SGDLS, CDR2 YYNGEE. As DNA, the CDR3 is TGTGCCAGCAGCGTAGACGCGGGGGCGAACACCGGGGAGCTGTTTTTT. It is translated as CASSVDAGANTGELFF.

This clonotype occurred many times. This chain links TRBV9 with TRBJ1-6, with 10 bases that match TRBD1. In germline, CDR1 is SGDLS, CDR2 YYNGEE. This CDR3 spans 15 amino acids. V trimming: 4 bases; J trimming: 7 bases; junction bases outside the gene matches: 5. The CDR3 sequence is CASSPGQGRNSPLHF. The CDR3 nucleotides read TGTGCCAGCAGCCCGGGACAGGGGAGAAATTCACCCCTCCACTTT. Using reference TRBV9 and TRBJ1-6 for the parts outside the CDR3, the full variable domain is DSGVTQTPKHLITATGQRVTLRCSPRSGDLSVYWYQQSLDQGLQFLIQYYNGEERAKGNILERFSAQQFPDLHSELNLSSLELGDSALYFCASSPGQGRNSPLHFGNGTRLTVT.

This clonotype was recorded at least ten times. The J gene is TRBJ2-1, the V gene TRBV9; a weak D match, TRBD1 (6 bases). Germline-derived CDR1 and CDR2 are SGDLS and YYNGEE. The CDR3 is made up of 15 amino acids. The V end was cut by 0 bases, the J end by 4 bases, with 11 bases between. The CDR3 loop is CASSVDGRGYNEQFF. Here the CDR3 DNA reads TGTGCCAGCAGCGTAGACGGCAGGGGATACAATGAGCAGTTCTTC.

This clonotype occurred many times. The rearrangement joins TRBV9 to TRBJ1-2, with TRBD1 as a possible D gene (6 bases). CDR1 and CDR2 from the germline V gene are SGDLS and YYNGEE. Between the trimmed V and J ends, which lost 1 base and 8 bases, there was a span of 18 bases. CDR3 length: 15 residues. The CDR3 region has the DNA TGTGCCAGCAGCGTATCGGCTGGGGCAGGGGAAGGCTACACCTTC. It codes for CASSVSAGAGEGYTF.

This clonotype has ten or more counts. The CDR3 nucleotides are TGTGCCAGCAGCGCACTAGCGGACTCCTACAATGAGCAGTTCTTC. It specifies CASSALADSYNEQFF. The genes are TRBV9 and TRBJ2-1; 8 positions agree with TRBD2. Germline V gene data show CDR1 as SGDLS and CDR2 as YYNGEE. This CDR3 comprises 15 residues. The V gene end was trimmed by 3 bases and the J gene end by 0 bases; junction bases not matched to a gene: 2.

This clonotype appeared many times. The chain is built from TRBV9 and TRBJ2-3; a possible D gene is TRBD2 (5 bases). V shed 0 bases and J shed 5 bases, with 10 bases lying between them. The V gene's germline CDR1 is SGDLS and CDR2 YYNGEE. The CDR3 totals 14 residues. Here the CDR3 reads CASSVDPSLDTQYF. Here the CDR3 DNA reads TGTGCCAGCAGCGTAGACCCTAGCCTAGATACGCAGTATTTT.

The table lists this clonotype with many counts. CDR3 residues: CASSPSGGAGDTQYF. The CDR3, as DNA: TGTGCCAGCAGCCCTAGCGGGGGGGCAGGAGATACGCAGTATTTT. The chain joins TRBV9 to TRBJ2-3, with 12 bases fitting TRBD2. Looked up from germline, CDR1 is SGDLS and CDR2 is YYNGEE. Trimming took 4 bases from V and 5 from J; bases not matched to a gene: 5. This CDR3 region has 15 residues.

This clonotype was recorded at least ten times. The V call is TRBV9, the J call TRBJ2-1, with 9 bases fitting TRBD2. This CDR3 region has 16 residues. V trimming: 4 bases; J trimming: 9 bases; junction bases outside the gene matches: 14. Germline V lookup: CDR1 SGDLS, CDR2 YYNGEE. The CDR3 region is CASSSHLAGGFGEQFF. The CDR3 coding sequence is TGTGCCAGCAGCAGCCATCTGGCGGGGGGGTTCGGTGAGCAGTTCTTC. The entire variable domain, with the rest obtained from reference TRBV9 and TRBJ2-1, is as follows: DSGVTQTPKHLITATGQRVTLRCSPRSGDLSVYWYQQSLDQGLQFLIQYYNGEERAKGNILERFSAQQFPDLHSELNLSSLELGDSALYFCASSSHLAGGFGEQFFGPGTRLTVL.

The CDR3 coding sequence is TGTGCCAGCAGCGTAGACGGACAGGGGGTAGGTTCGAACACCGGGGAGCTGTTTTTT. Its protein is CASSVDGQGVGSNTGELFF. V usage is TRBV9 and J usage is TRBJ2-2; 10 nucleotides match TRBD1. Germline trimming cut 0 bases from V and 0 bases from J; bases unmatched to any gene: 8. This CDR3 region has 19 residues. CDR1 is SGDLS and CDR2 is YYNGEE in the germline V gene.

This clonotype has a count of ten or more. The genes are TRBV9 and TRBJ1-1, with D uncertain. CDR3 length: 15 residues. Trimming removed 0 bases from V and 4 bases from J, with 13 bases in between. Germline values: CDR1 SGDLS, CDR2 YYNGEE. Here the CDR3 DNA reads TGTGCCAGCAGCGTAGGCTCCGGAGTTGTCACTGAAGCTTTCTTT. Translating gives CASSVGSGVVTEAFF.

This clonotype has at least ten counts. The CDR3 loop is CASSVEGQDSPLHF. Here the CDR3 DNA reads TGTGCCAGCAGCGTAGAGGGGCAGGATTCACCCCTCCACTTT. The V gene is TRBV9, the J gene TRBJ1-6, with D tentatively TRBD1 (5 bases). This CDR3 has 14 amino acids. The germline gives CDR1 SGDLS, CDR2 YYNGEE. Trimming stripped 0 bases from V and 8 bases from J, with 9 bases between. Using reference TRBV9 and TRBJ1-6 for the parts outside the CDR3, the full variable domain is DSGVTQTPKHLITATGQRVTLRCSPRSGDLSVYWYQQSLDQGLQFLIQYYNGEERAKGNILERFSAQQFPDLHSELNLSSLELGDSALYFCASSVEGQDSPLHFGNGTRLTVT.

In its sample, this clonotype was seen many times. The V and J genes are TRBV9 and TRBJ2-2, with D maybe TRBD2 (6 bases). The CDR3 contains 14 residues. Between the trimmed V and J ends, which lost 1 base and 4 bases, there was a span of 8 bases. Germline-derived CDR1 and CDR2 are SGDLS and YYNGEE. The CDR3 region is CASSVLSGTGELFF. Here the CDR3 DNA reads TGTGCCAGCAGCGTACTTAGCGGCACCGGGGAGCTGTTTTTT. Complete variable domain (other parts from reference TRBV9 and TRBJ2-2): DSGVTQTPKHLITATGQRVTLRCSPRSGDLSVYWYQQSLDQGLQFLIQYYNGEERAKGNILERFSAQQFPDLHSELNLSSLELGDSALYFCASSVLSGTGELFFGEGSRLTVL.

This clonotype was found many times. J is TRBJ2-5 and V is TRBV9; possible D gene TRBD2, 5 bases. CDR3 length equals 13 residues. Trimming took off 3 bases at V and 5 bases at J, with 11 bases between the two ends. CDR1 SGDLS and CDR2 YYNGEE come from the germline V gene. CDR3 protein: CASSAGGWETQYF. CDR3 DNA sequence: TGTGCCAGCAGCGCTGGAGGTTGGGAGACCCAGTACTTC.

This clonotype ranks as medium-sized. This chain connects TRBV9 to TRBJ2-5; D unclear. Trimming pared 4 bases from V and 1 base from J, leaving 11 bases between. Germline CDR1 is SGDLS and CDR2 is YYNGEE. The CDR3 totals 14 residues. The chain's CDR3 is CASSSGHFQETQYF. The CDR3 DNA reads TGTGCCAGCAGCTCCGGCCACTTCCAAGAGACCCAGTACTTC.

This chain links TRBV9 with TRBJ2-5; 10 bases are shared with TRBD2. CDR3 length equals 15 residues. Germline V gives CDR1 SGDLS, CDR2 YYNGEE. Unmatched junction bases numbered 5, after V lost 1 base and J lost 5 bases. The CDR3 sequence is CASSVNSGRLETQYF. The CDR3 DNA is TGTGCCAGCAGCGTAAATAGCGGGAGGTTGGAGACCCAGTACTTC.

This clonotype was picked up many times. CDR3 residues: CASSVGGQGKGMYGYTF. CDR3 bases: TGTGCCAGCAGCGTAGGGGGACAGGGAAAAGGGATGTATGGCTACACCTTC. The rearrangement links TRBV9 to TRBJ1-2, with 9 nucleotides matching TRBD1. Germline V gene sequence: CDR1 SGDLS, CDR2 YYNGEE. V trimming: 0 bases; J trimming: 5 bases; junction bases outside the gene matches: 11. CDR3 length equals 17 residues.

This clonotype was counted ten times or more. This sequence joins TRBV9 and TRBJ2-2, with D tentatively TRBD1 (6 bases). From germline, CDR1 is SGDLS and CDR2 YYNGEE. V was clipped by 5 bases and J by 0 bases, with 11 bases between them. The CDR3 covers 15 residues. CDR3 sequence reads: CASSRTAANTGELFF. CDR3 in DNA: TGTGCCAGCAGTAGGACAGCTGCGAACACCGGGGAGCTGTTTTTT.

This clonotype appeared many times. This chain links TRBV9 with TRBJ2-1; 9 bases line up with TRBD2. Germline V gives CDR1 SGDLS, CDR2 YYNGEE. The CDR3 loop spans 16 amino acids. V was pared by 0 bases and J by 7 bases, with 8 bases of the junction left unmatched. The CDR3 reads CASSVAVLAGRNEQFF. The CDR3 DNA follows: TGTGCCAGCAGCGTAGCGGTCCTAGCGGGGAGGAATGAGCAGTTCTTC.

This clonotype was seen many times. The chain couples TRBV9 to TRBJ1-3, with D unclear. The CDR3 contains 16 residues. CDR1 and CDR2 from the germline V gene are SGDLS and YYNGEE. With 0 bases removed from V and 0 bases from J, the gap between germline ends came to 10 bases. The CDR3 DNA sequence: TGTGCCAGCAGCGTAGGAGGATCTACCTCTGGAAACACCATATATTTT. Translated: CASSVGGSTSGNTIYF.

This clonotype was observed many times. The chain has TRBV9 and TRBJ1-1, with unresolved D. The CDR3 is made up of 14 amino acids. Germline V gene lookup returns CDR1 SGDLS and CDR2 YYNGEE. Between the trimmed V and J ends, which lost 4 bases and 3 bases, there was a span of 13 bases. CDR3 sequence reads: CASSPRTRDTEAFF. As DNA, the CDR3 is TGTGCCAGCAGCCCCCGGACCCGAGACACTGAAGCTTTCTTT.

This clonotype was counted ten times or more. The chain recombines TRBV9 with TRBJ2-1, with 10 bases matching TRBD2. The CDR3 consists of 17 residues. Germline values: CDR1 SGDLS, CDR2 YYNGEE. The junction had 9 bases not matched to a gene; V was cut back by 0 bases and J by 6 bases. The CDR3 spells CASSVGLAGGGGNEQFF. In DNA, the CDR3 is TGTGCCAGCAGCGTAGGGTTAGCGGGGGGTGGGGGCAATGAGCAGTTCTTC.

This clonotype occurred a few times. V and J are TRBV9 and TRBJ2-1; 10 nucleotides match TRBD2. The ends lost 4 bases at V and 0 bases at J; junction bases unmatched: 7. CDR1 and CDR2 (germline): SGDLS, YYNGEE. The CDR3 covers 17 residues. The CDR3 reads CASSPRLAGASYNEQFF. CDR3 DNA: TGTGCCAGCAGCCCCAGACTAGCGGGTGCCTCCTACAATGAGCAGTTCTTC.